A selection of T cell receptor beta chains follows, all from one sample in a study of T cells in Graves' hyperthyroidism and ophthalmopathy. One entry per CDR3 protein, called by TCRdb with MiXCR from the multiplex PCR reads. Of about half a million distinct CDR3 sequences in the sample, roughly 24% were seen once. Sequencing was carried out using blood. These receptors originate from a woman in her twenties or thirties with Graves' ophthalmopathy. The CDR3 runs from the conserved cysteine through the conserved F or W. A D gene is named only where the DNA matches it firmly. The size of a clone is reported for some rows only, either as once, few or many, or as a class for expanded clones.

v_call: TRBV5-1
clone_size: once
j_call: TRBJ1-1
d_call: -
cdr3_nt: TGCGCCAGCAGCTTCGGGGCCGGGGGGAACACTGAAGCTTTCTTT
cdr3_aa: CASSFGAGGNTEAFF

v_call: TRBV6-2/TRBV6-3
clone_size: many
j_call: TRBJ1-5
d_call: -
cdr3_nt: TGTGCCAGCAGTTATATTCCGGGGACGGACCTCCGCAATCAGCCCCAGCATTTT
cdr3_aa: CASSYIPGTDLRNQPQHF

v_call: TRBV6-1
clone_size: -
j_call: TRBJ1-5
d_call: -
cdr3_nt: TGTGCCAGCAGTGTATTGGTTCAGCCCCAGCATTTT
cdr3_aa: CASSVLVQPQHF

v_call: TRBV6-2/TRBV6-3
clone_size: many
j_call: TRBJ1-5
d_call: -
cdr3_nt: TGTGCCAGCAGTTACGCGAACAGGGCCCTCGGGCAGCCCCAGCATTTT
cdr3_aa: CASSYANRALGQPQHF

v_call: TRBV2
clone_size: many
j_call: TRBJ2-5
d_call: -
cdr3_nt: TGTGCCAGCAGTGAGAATCAAGAGACCCAGTACTTC
cdr3_aa: CASSENQETQYF

v_call: TRBV27
clone_size: many
j_call: TRBJ1-1
d_call: -
cdr3_nt: TGTGCCAGCAAGGTCCAGGACACAGTGAGCACTGAAGCTTTCTTT
cdr3_aa: CASKVQDTVSTEAFF

v_call: TRBV20-1
clone_size: many
j_call: TRBJ1-2
d_call: -
cdr3_nt: TGCAGTGCCAATGACGGTTATGGCTACACCTTC
cdr3_aa: CSANDGYGYTF

v_call: TRBV12-3/TRBV12-4
clone_size: few
j_call: TRBJ1-5
d_call: -
cdr3_nt: TGTGCCAGCAGCTCCACCTCTGGAGGGCCCCAGCATTTT
cdr3_aa: CASSSTSGGPQHF

v_call: TRBV12-3/TRBV12-4
clone_size: few
j_call: TRBJ2-5
d_call: -
cdr3_nt: TGTGCCAGCAGTTTAGCGGGGGACCAGTACTTC
cdr3_aa: CASSLAGDQYF

v_call: TRBV28
clone_size: -
j_call: TRBJ2-4
d_call: -
cdr3_nt: TGTGCCGGCACGAACTTAATAGCCAAAAACATTAAGTACTTC
cdr3_aa: CAGTNLIAKNIKYF

v_call: TRBV15
clone_size: many
j_call: TRBJ1-2
d_call: -
cdr3_nt: TGTGCCACCAGCAGAGATGCGCTCTATGGCTACACCTTC
cdr3_aa: CATSRDALYGYTF

v_call: TRBV5-6
clone_size: -
j_call: TRBJ2-7
d_call: -
cdr3_nt: TGTGCCAGCAGCTTGACCACGGAGCTGGGACGGACCTCCTACGAGCAGTACTTC
cdr3_aa: CASSLTTELGRTSYEQYF

v_call: TRBV12-3/TRBV12-4
clone_size: -
j_call: TRBJ2-7
d_call: -
cdr3_nt: TGTGCCAGCAGTGGGGGACGAGGCTGGACCTACGAGCAGTACTTC
cdr3_aa: CASSGGRGWTYEQYF

v_call: TRBV4-1
clone_size: -
j_call: TRBJ2-7
d_call: -
cdr3_nt: TGCGCCAGCAGCCAAATGCCAGGGGACTACGAGCAGTACTTC
cdr3_aa: CASSQMPGDYEQYF

v_call: TRBV20-1
clone_size: few
j_call: TRBJ1-2
d_call: TRBD1
cdr3_nt: TGCAGTGCTAGAGAGGGGACAGGCTCCTATGGCTACACCTTC
cdr3_aa: CSAREGTGSYGYTF

v_call: TRBV5-5
clone_size: many
j_call: TRBJ1-5
d_call: -
cdr3_nt: TGTGCCAGCAGCATCCGGGGCCTGAATCAGCCCCAGCATTTT
cdr3_aa: CASSIRGLNQPQHF

v_call: TRBV7-3
clone_size: many
j_call: TRBJ2-2
d_call: -
cdr3_nt: TGTGCCAGCAGCTTGTCCAGCGGGGAGCTGTTTTTT
cdr3_aa: CASSLSSGELFF

v_call: TRBV6-1
clone_size: few
j_call: TRBJ1-1
d_call: TRBD1
cdr3_nt: TGTGCCAGCAGTGAAGAATCTTGGACAGGGCGGACTGAAGCTTTCTTT
cdr3_aa: CASSEESWTGRTEAFF